This T cell receptor (beta chain) was sequenced for a study of CD8 T cells in ankylosing spondylitis. This clonotype occurred once. Its antigen remains unidentified. Germline lookup yields CDR1 SGHTA and CDR2 FQGNSA. The CDR3 has 15 residues. V gave up 1 base and J gave up 4 bases; unmatched junction bases: 7. Findings of the study overall: Disease-linked clones were CD8+ and relatively rare in peripheral blood. Several highly homologous variants formed a TCR beta motif that appeared characteristic of ankylosing spondylitis blood.

From the 5' RACE reads, TCRdb called clonotypes with MiXCR, one entry per CDR3 protein. The sample holds fewer than 500,000 distinct CDR3 sequences; approximately 20% are singletons and the top ten take roughly a sixth. The origin of this receptor is a male donor with ankylosing spondylitis. The chain is built from TRBV7-2 and TRBJ2-7, with 7 bases aligning to TRBD2. Sequenced material: blood, either unsorted or a sorted T cell fraction (not recorded which). The CDR3 is CASSLERDVGYEQYF. The CDR3 nucleotides read TGTGCCAGCAGCTTAGAGCGGGATGTTGGGTACGAGCAGTACTTC.